This T cell receptor (beta chain) derives from a study of OX40 agonist ivuxolimab in advanced cancers. Broader study findings: At 0.1 to 3.0 mg/kg, clonal expansion of CD4+ and CD8+ blood T cells had occurred by week 6.

The table came from immunoSEQ multiplex PCR; TCRdb's copy has only in-frame clones and leaves some out. Of around 120,000 clones detected, approximately 92% appear once; the ten largest clones hold about 0.55%. Autoimmune disease history or systemic immunosuppression was exclusionary. Germline trimming cut 7 bases from V and 9 bases from J; bases unmatched to any gene: 17. This CDR3 comprises 16 residues. The germline V gene encodes CDR1 MNHNY and CDR2 SVGAGI (reference sequence). Worth noting for this clone: Its antigen is still unknown.

The receptor was derived from an adult with an advanced solid tumor such as melanoma, head and neck, liver or kidney cancer. The chain employs TRBV6-6 and TRBJ2-2, with 7 nucleotides matching TRBD1. The sequencing used CD4+ or CD8+ T cells sorted from blood, collected in a trial of the OX40 agonist ivuxolimab. CDR3 in amino acids: CASTRVQGVAGRELFF. The CDR3 nucleotides are TGTGCCAGCACCCGCGTCCAGGGGGTCGCCGGCCGGGAGCTGTTTTTT.